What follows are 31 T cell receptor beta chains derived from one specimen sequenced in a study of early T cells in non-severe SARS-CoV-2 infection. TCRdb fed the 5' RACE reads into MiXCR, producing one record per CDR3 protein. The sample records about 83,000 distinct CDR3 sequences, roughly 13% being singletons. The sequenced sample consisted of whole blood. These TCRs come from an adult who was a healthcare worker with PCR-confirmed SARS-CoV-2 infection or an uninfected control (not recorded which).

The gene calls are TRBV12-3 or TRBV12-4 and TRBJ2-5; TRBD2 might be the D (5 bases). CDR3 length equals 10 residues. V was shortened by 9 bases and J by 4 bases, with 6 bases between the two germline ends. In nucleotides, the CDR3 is TGTGCCAGTGGAGGAGAGACCCAGTACTTC. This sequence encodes CASGGETQYF.

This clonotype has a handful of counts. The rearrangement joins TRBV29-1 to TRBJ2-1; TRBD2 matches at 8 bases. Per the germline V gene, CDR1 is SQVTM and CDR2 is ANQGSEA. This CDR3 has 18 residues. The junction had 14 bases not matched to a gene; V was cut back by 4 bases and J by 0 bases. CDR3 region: CSVGGTSLTPDSYNEQFF. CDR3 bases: TGCAGCGTTGGCGGGACTAGTTTAACACCCGACTCCTACAATGAGCAGTTCTTC.

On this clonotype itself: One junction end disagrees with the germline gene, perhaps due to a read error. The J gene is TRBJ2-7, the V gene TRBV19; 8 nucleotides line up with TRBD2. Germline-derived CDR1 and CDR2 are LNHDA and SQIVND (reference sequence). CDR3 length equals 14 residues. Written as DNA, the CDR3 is TGTGCCAGTAGTTTCGGGACTAGGTCCTCCGAGCAGTACTTC. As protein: CASSFGTRSSEQYF.

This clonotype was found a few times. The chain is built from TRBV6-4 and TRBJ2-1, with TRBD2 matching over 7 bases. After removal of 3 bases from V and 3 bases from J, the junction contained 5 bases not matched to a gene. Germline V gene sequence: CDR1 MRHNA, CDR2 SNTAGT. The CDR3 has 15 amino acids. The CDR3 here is CASSEKAGSYNEQFF. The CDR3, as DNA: TGTGCCAGCAGTGAAAAAGCGGGAAGCTACAATGAGCAGTTCTTC.

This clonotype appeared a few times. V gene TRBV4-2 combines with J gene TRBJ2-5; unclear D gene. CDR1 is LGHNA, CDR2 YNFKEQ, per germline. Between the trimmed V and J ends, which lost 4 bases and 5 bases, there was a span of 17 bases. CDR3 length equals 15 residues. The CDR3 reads CASSPVAVGKETQYF. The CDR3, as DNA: TGTGCCAGCAGCCCGGTGGCGGTCGGAAAGGAGACCCAGTACTTC.

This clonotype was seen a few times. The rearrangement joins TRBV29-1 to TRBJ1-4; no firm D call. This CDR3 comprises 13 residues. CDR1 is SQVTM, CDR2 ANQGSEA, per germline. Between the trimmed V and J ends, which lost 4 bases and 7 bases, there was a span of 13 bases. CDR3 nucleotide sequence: TGCAGCGTTGGGGAACAGTGGGGTGAAAAACTGTTTTTT. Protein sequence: CSVGEQWGEKLFF. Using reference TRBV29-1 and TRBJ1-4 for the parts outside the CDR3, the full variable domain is SAVISQKPSRDICQRGTSLTIQCQVDSQVTMMFWYRQQPGQSLTLIATANQGSEATYESGFVIDKFPISRPNLTFSTLTVSNMSPEDSSIYLCSVGEQWGEKLFFGSGTQLSVL.

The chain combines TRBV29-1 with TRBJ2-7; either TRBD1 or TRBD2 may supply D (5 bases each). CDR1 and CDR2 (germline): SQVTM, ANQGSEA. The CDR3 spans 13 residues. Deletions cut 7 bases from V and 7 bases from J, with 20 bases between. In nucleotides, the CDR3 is TGCAGCGGCCAAAGGGGCGCCGGCGGGGAGCAGTACTTC. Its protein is CSGQRGAGGEQYF.

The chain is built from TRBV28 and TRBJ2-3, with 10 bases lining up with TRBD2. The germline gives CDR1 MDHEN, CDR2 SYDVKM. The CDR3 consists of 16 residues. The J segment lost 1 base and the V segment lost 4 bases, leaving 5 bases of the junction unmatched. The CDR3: CASSYLAGAGTDTQYF. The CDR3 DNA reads TGTGCCAGCAGTTACCTAGCGGGAGCAGGCACAGATACGCAGTATTTT.

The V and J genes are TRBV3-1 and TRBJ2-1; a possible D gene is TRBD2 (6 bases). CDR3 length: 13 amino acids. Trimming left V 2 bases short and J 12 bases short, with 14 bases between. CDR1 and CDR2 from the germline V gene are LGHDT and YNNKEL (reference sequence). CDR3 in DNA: TGTGCCAGCAGCCAACCTCGGGGGAGCGGGCAGTTCTTC. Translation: CASSQPRGSGQFF.

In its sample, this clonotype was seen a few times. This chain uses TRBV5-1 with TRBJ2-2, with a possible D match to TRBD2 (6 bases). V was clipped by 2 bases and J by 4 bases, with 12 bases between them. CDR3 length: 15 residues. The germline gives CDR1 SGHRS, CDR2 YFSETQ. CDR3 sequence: CASSFNGRSTGELFF. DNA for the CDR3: TGCGCCAGCAGCTTTAACGGGAGAAGCACCGGGGAGCTGTTTTTT.

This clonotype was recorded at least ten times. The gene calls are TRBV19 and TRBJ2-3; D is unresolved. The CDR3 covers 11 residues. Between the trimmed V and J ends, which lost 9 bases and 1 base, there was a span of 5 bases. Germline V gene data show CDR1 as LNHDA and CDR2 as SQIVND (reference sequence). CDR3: CASQRTDTQYF. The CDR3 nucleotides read TGTGCCAGCCAGCGCACAGATACGCAGTATTTT.

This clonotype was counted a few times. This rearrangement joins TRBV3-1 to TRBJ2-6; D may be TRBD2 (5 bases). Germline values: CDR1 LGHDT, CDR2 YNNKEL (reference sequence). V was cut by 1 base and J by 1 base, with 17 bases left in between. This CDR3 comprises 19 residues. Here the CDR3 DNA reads TGTGCCAGCAGCCAAGTTATGGGGAGAGGAAGTTCTGGGGCCAACGTCCTGACTTTC. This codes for CASSQVMGRGSSGANVLTF.

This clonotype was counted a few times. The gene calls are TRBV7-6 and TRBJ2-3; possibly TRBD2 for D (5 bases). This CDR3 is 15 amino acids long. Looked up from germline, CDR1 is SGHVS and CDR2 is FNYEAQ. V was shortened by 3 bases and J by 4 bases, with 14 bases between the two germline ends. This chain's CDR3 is CASSFLSGGPDTQYF. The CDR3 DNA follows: TGTGCCAGCAGCTTTTTATCCGGCGGGCCAGATACGCAGTATTTT.

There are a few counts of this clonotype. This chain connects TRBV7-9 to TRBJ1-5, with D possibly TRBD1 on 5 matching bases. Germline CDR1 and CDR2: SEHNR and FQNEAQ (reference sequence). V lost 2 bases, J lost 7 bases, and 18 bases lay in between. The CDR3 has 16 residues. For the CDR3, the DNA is TGTGCCAGCAGCTTATCTGGGACGGGACTTGGGCAGCCCCAGCATTTT. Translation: CASSLSGTGLGQPQHF.

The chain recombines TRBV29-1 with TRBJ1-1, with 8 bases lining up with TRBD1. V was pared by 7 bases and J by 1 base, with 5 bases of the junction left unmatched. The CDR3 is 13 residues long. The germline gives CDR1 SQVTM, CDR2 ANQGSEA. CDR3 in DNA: TGCAGCGCCAACAGGGGGGGGAACACTGAAGCTTTCTTT. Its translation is CSANRGGNTEAFF.

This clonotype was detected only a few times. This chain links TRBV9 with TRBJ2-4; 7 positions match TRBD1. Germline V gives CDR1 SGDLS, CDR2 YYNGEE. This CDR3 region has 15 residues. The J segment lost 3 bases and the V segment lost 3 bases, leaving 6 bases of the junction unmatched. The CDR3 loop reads CASSATGQDKNIQYF. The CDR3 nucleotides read TGTGCCAGCAGCGCGACCGGACAGGACAAAAACATTCAGTACTTC.

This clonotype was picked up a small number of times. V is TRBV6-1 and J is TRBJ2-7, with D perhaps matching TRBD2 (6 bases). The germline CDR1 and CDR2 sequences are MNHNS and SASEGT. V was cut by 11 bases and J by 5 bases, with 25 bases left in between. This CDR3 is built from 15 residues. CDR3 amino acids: CAAGGASTVINEQYF. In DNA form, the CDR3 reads TGTGCCGCCGGGGGAGCGTCAACAGTAATTAACGAGCAGTACTTC.

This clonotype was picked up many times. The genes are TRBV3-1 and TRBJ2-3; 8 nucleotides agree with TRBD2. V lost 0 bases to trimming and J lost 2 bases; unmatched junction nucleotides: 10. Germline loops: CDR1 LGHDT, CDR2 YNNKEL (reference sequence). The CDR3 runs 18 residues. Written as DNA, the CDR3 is TGTGCCAGCAGCCAAGATTGGGGTAGCGGGAACCTCACAGATACGCAGTATTTT. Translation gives CASSQDWGSGNLTDTQYF.

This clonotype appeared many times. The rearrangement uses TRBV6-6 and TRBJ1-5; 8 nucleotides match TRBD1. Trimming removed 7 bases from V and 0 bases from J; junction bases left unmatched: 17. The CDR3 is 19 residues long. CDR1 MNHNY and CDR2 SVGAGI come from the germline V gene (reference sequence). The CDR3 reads CASTFIQGARSSSNQPQHF. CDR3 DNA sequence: TGTGCCAGCACCTTCATTCAGGGGGCTAGGTCTTCTAGCAATCAGCCCCAGCATTTT.

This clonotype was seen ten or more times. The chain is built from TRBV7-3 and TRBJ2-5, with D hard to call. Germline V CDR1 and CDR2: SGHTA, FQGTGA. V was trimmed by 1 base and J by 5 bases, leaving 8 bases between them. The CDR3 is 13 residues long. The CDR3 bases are TGTGCCAGCAGCTTAAGTCGGGCGGAGACCCAGTACTTC. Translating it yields CASSLSRAETQYF.

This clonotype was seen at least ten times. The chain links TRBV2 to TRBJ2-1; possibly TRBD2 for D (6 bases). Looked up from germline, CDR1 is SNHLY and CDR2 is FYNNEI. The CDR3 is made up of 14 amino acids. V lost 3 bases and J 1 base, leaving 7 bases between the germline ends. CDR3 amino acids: CASSERDSYNEQFF. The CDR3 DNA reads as TGTGCCAGCAGTGAGCGGGATTCCTACAATGAGCAGTTCTTC.

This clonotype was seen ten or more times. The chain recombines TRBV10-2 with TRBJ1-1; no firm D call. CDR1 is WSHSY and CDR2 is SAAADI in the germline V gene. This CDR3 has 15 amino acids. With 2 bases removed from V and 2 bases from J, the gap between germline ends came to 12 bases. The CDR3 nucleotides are TGCGCCAGCAGTGAGCCCCTCCGACTAAACACTGAAGCTTTCTTT. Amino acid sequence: CASSEPLRLNTEAFF.

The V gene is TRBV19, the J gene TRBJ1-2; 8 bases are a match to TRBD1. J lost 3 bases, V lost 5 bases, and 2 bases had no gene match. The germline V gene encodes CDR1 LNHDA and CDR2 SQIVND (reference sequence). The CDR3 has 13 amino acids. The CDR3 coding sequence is TGTGCCAGTAGTCGACAGGGGTACTATGGCTACACCTTC. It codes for CASSRQGYYGYTF. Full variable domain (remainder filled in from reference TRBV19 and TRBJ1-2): DGGITQSPKYLFRKEGQNVTLSCEQNLNHDAMYWYRQDPGQGLRLIYYSQIVNDFQKGDIAEGYSVSREKKESFPLTVTSAQKNPTAFYLCASSRQGYYGYTFGSGTRLTVV.

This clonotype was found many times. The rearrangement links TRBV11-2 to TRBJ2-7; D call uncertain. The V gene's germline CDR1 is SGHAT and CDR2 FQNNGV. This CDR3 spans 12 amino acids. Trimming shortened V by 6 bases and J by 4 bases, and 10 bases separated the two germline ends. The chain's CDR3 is CASSPDPYEQYF. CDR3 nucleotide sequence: TGTGCCAGCAGTCCCGACCCATACGAGCAGTACTTC.

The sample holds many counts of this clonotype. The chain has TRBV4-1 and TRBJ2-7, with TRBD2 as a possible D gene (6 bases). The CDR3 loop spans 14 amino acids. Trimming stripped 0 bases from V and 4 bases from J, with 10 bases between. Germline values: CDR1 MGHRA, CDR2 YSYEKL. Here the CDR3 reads CASSQEDREYEQYF. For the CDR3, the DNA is TGCGCCAGCAGCCAAGAGGATCGGGAGTACGAGCAGTACTTC.

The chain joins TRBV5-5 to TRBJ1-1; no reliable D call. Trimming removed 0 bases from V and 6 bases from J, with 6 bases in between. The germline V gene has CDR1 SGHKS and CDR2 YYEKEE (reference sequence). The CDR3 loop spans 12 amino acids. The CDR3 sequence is CASSLGMAEAFF. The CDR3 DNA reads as TGTGCCAGCAGCTTGGGAATGGCTGAAGCTTTCTTT.

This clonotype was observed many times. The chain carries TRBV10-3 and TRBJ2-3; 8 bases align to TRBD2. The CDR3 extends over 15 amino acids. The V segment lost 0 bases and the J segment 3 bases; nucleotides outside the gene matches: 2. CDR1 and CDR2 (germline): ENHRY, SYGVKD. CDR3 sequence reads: CAISESPSGTDTQYF. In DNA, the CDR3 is TGTGCCATCAGTGAGTCACCTAGCGGGACAGATACGCAGTATTTT.

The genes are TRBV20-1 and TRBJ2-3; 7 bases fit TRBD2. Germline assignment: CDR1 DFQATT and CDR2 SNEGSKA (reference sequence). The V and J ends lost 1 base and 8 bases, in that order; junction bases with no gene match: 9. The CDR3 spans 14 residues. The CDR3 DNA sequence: TGCAGTGCTAGAGCCCGGGGGGTCTACGGTACGCAGTATTTT. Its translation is CSARARGVYGTQYF.

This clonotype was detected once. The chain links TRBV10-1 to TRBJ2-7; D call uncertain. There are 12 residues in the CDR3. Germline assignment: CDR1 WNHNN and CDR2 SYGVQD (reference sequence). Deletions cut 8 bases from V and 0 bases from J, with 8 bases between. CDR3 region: CASGLLSYEQYF. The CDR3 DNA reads TGCGCCAGCGGCCTCCTCTCCTACGAGCAGTACTTC.

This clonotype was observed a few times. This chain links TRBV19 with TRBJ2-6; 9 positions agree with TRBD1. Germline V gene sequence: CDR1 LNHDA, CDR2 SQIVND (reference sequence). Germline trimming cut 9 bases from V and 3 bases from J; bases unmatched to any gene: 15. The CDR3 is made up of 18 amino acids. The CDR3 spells CASLGTGYGGIGANVLTF. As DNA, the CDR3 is TGTGCCAGCCTGGGGACAGGGTACGGAGGGATTGGGGCCAACGTCCTGACTTTC.

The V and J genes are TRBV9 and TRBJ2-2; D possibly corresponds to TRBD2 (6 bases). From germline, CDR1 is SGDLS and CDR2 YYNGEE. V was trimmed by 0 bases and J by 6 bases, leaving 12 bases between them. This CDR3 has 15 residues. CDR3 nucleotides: TGTGCCAGCAGCGTAGCCGGATGGGGGGCCGGGGAGCTGTTTTTT. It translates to CASSVAGWGAGELFF.